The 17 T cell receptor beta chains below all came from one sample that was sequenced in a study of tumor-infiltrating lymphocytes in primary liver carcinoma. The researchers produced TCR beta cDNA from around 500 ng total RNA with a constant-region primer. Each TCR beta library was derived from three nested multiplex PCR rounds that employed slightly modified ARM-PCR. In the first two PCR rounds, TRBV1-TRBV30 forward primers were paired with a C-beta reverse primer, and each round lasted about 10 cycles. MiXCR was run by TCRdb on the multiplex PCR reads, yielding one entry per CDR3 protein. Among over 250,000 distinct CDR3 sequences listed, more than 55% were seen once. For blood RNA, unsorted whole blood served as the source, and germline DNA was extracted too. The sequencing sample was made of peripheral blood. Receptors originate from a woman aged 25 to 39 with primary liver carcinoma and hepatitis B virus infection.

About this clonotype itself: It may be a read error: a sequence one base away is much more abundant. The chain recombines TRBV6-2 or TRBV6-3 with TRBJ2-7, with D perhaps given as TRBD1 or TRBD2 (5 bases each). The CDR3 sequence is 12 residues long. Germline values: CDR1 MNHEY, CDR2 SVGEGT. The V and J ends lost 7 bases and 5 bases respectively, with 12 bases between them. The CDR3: CASTWDGNEQYF. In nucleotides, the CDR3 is TGTGCCAGCACCTGGGACGGCAACGAGCAGTACTTC.

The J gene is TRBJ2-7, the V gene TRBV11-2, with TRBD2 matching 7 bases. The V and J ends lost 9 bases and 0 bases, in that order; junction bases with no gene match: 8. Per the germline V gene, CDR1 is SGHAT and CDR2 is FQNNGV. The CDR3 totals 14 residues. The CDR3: CASNSSGLSYEQYF. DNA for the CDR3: TGTGCCAGTAACTCTAGCGGTCTCTCCTACGAGCAGTACTTC.

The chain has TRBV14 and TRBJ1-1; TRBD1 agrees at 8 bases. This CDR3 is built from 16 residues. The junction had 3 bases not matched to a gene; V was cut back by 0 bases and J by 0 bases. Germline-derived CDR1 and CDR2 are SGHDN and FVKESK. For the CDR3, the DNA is TGTGCCAGCAGCCAAGATCCGACAGGGGTGAACACTGAAGCTTTCTTT. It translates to CASSQDPTGVNTEAFF.

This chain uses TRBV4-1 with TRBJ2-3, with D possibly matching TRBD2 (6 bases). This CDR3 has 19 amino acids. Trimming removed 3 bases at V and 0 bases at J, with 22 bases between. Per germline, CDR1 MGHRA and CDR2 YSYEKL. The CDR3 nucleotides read TGCGCCAGCAGCCAGTCCCTAAGGAGCCTAGCGCCTAGCACAGATACGCAGTATTTT. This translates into CASSQSLRSLAPSTDTQYF.

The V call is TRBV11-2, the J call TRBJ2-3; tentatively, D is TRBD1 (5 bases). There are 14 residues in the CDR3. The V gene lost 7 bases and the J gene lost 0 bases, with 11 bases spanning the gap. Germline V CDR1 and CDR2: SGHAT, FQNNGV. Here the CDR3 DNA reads TGTGCCAGCAAGATCGGACATAGCACAGATACGCAGTATTTT. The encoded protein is CASKIGHSTDTQYF.

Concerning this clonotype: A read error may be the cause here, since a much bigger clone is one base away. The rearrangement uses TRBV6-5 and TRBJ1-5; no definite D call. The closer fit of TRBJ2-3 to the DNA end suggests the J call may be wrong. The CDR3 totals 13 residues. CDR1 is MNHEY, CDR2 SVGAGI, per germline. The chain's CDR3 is CASSWQVNQPQYF. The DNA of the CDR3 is TGTGCCAGCAGTTGGCAGGTTAATCAGCCCCAGTATTTT.

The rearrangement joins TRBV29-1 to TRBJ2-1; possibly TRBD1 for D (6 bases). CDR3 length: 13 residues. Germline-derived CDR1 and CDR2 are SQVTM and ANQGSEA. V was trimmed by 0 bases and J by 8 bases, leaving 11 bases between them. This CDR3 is CSVEETGTDEQFF. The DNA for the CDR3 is TGCAGCGTTGAAGAGACAGGCACCGATGAGCAGTTCTTC.

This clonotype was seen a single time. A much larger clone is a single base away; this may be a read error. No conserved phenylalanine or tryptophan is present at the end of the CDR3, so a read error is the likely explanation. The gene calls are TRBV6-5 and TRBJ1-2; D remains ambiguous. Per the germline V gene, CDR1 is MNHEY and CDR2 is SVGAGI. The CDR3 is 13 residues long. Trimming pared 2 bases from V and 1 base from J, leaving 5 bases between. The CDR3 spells CASSYEGNYGYTL. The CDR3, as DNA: TGTGCCAGCAGTTACGAGGGTAACTATGGCTACACCCTC.

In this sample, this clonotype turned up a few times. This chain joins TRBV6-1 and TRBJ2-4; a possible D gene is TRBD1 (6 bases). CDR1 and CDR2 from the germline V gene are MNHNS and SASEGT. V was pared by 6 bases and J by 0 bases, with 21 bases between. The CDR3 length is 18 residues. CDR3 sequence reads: CASRGPLGATIAKNIQYF. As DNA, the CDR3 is TGTGCCAGCAGGGGCCCTTTGGGGGCCACTATAGCCAAAAACATTCAGTACTTC.

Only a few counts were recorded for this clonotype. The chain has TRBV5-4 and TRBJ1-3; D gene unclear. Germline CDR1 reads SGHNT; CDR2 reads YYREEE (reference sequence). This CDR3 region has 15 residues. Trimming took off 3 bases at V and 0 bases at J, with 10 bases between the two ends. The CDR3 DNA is TGTGCCAGCAGCTACGGACGGGCCTCTGGAAACACCATATATTTT. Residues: CASSYGRASGNTIYF. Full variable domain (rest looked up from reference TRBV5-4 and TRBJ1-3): ETGVTQSPTHLIKTRGQQVTLRCSSQSGHNTVSWYQQALGQGPQFIFQYYREEENGRGNFPPRFSGLQFPNYSSELNVNALELDDSALYLCASSYGRASGNTIYFGEGSWLTVV.

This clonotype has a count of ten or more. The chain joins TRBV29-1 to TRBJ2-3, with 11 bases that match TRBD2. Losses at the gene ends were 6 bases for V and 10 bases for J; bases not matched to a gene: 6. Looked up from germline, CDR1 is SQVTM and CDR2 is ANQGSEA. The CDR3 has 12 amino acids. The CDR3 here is CSVDLAGGAQYF. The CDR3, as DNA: TGCAGCGTCGATCTAGCGGGAGGAGCGCAGTATTTT.

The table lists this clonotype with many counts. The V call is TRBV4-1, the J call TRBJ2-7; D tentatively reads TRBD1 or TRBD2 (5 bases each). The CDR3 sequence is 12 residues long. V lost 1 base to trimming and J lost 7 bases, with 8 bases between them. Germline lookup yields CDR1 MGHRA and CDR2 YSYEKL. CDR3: CASSQAGAEQYF. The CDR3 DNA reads TGCGCCAGCAGCCAAGCCGGGGCGGAGCAGTACTTC.

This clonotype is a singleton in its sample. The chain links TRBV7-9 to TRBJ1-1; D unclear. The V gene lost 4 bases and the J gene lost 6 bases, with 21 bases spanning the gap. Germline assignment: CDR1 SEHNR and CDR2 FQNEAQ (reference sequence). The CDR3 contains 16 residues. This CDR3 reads CASSSPRVIDCAEAFF. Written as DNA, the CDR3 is TGTGCCAGCAGCTCCCCACGGGTGATAGATTGCGCTGAAGCTTTCTTT.

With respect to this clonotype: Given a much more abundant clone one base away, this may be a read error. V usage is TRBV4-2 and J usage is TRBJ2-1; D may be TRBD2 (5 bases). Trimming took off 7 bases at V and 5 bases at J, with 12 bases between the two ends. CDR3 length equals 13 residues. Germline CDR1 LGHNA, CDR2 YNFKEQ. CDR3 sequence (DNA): TGTGCCAGCATGCAACTAGAAAACAATGAGCAGTTCTTC. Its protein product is CASMQLENNEQFF.

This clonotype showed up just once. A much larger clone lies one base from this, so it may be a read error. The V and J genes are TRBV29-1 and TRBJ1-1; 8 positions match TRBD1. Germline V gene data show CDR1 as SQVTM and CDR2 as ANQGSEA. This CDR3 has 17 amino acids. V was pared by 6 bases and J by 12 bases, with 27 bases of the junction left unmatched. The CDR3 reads CSVQNGRGPERWGGTFF. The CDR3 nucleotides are TGCAGCGTCCAAAACGGCAGGGGGCCGGAGAGATGGGGTGGCACTTTCTTT.

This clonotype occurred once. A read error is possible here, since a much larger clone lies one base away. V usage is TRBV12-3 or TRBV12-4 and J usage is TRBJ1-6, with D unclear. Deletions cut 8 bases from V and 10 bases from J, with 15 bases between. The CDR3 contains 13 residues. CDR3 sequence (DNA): TGTGCCAGCGCATCCGGGTGGGGATCACCCCTCCACTTT. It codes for CASASGWGSPLHF.

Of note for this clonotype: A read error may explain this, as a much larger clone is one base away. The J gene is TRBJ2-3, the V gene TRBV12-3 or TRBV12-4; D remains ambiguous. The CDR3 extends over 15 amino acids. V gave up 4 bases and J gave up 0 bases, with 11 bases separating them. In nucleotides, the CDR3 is TGTGCCAGCAGTTCCGGCAGAGCTAGCACAGATACGCAGTATTTT. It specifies CASSSGRASTDTQYF.